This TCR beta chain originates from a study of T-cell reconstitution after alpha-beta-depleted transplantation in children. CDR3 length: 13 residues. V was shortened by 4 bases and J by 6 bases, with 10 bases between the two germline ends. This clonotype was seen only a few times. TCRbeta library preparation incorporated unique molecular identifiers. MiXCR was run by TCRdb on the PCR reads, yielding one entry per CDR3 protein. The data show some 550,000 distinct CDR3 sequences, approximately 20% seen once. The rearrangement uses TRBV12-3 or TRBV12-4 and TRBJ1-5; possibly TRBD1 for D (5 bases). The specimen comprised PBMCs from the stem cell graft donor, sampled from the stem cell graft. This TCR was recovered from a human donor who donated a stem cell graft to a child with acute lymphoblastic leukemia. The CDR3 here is CASSSTTVQPQHF. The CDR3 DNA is TGTGCCAGCAGTTCGACGACAGTTCAGCCCCAGCATTTT.